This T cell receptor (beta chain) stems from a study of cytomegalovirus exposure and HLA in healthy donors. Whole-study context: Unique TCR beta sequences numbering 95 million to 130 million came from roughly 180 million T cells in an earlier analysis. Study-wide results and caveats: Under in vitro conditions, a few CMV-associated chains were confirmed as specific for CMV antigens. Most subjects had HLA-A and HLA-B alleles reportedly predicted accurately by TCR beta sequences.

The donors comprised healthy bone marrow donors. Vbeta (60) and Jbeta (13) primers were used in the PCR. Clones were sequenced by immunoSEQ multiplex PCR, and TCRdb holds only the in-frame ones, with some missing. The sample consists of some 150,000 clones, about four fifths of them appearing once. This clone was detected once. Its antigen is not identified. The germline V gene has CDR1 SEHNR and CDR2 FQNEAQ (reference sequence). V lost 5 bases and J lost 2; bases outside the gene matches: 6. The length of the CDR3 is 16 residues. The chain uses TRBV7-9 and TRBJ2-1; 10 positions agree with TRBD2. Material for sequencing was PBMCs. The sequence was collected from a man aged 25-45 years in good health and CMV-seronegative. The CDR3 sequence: CASSLTSGIPYNEQFF. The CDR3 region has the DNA TGTGCCAGCAGCCTTACTAGCGGGATCCCCTACAATGAGCAGTTCTTC. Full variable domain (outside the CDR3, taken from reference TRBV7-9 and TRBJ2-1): DTGVSQNPRHKITKRGQNVTFRCDPISEHNRLYWYRQTLGQGPEFLTYFQNEAQLEKSRLLSDRFSAERPKGSFSTLEIQRTEQGDSAMYLCASSLTSGIPYNEQFFGPGTRLTVL.